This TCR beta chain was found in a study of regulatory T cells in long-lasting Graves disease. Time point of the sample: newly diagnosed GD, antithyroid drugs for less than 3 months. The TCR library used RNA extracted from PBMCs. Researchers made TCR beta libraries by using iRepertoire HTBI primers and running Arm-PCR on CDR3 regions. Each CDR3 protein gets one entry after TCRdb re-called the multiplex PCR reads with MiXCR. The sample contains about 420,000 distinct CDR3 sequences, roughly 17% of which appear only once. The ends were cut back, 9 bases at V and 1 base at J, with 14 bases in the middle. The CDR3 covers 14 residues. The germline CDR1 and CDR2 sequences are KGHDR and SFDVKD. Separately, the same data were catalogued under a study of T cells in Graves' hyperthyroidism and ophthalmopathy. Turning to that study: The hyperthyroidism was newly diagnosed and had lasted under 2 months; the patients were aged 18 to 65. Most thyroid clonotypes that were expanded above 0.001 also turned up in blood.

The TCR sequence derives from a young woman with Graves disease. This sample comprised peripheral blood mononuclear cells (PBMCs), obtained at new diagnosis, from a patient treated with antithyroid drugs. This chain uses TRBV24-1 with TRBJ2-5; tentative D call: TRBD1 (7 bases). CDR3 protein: CATGGRDSQETQYF. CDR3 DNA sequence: TGTGCCACCGGGGGGCGGGACAGCCAAGAGACCCAGTACTTC.